The clone carrying this T cell receptor beta chain has just a few counts. Each CDR3 protein is one row after TCRdb ran MiXCR on the 5' RACE reads. The sample has roughly 230,000 distinct CDR3 sequences; 8% to 11% are singletons. This sample stems from a study of CD8 T cells in ankylosing spondylitis. Germline-derived CDR1 and CDR2 are MRHNA and SNTAGT. CDR3 length equals 15 residues. Trimming at V came to 3 bases and at J to 5 bases, leaving 4 bases not matched to a gene. The chain links TRBV6-4 to TRBJ2-1; TRBD2 matches at 10 bases. The receptor was isolated from a male donor with ankylosing spondylitis or in good health (not recorded which). What was sequenced was blood, either unsorted or a sorted T cell fraction (not recorded which). The CDR3 loop is CASSEELAGNNEQFF. The CDR3 DNA sequence: TGTGCCAGCAGTGAAGAACTAGCGGGGAACAATGAGCAGTTCTTC.